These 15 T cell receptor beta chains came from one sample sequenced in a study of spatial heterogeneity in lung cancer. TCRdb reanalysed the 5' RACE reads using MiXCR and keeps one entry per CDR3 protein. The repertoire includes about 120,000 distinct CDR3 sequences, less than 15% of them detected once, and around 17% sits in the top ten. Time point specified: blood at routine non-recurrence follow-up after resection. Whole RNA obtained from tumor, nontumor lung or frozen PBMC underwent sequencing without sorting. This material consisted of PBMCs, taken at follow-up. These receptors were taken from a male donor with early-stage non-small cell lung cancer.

CDR3 bases: TGTGCCAGCAGCGGAGGGACAGCGAACACCGGGGAGCTGTTTTTT. Encoded protein: CASSGGTANTGELFF. The chain employs TRBV9 and TRBJ2-2, with 7 bases matching TRBD1. The CDR3 contains 15 residues. Unmatched junction bases numbered 2, after V lost 3 bases and J lost 0 bases. The germline V gene encodes CDR1 SGDLS and CDR2 YYNGEE.

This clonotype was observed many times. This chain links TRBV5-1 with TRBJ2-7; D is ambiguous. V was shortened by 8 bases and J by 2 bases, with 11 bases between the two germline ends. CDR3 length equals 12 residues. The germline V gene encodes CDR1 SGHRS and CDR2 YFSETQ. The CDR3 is CASMSDTYEQYF. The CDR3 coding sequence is TGCGCCAGTATGTCAGATACCTACGAGCAGTACTTC. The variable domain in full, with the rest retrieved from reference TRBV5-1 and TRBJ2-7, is KAGVTQTPRYLIKTRGQQVTLSCSPISGHRSVSWYQQTPGQGLQFLFEYFSETQRNKGNFPGRFSGRQFSNSRSEMNVSTLELGDSALYLCASMSDTYEQYFGPGTRLTVT.

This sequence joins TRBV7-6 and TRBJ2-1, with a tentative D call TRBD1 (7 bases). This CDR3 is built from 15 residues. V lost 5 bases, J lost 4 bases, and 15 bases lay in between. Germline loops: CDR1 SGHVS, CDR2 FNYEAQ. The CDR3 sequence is CASSAGGTVYNEQFF. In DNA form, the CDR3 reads TGTGCCAGCAGCGCCGGCGGGACAGTATACAATGAGCAGTTCTTC.

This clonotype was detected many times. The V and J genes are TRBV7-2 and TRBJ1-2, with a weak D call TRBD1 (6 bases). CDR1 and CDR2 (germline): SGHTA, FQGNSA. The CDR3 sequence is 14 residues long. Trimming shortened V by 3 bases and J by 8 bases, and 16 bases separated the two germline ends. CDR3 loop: CASSFIASGEGYTF. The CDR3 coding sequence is TGTGCCAGCAGCTTTATAGCTTCAGGGGAAGGCTACACCTTC.

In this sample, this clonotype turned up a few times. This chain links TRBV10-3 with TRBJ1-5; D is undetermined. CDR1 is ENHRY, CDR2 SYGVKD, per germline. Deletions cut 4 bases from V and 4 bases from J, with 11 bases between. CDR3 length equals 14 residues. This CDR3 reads CAISALHGNQPQHF. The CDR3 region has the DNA TGTGCCATCAGTGCTCTACACGGGAATCAGCCCCAGCATTTT.

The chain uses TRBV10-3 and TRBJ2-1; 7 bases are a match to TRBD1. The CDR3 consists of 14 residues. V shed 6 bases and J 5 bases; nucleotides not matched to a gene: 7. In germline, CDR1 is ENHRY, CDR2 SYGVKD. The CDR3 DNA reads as TGTGCCATCAGCCCGGGACAGTCTAACAATGAGCAGTTCTTC. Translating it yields CAISPGQSNNEQFF.

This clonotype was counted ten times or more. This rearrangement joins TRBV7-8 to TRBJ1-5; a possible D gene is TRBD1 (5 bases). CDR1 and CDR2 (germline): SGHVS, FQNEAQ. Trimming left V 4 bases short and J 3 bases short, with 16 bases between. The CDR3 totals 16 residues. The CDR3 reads CASSSRGAGPNQPQHF. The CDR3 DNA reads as TGTGCCAGCAGCTCCCGTGGGGCAGGGCCCAATCAGCCCCAGCATTTT.

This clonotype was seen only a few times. CDR3 bases: TGCGCCAGCAGCCACAATCGGGGTGGGGAAGAGACCCAGTACTTC. Protein sequence: CASSHNRGGEETQYF. The chain joins TRBV5-1 to TRBJ2-5; D might be TRBD2 (5 bases). The CDR3 runs to 15 residues. In germline, CDR1 is SGHRS, CDR2 YFSETQ. V was clipped by 4 bases and J by 3 bases, with 16 bases between them.

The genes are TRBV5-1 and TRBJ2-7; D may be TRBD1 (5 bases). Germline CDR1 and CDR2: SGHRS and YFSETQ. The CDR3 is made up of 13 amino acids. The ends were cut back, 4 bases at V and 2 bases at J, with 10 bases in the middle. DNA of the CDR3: TGCGCCAGCAGCACGGACATTACCTACGAGCAGTACTTC. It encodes CASSTDITYEQYF. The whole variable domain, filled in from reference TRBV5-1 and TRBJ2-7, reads KAGVTQTPRYLIKTRGQQVTLSCSPISGHRSVSWYQQTPGQGLQFLFEYFSETQRNKGNFPGRFSGRQFSNSRSEMNVSTLELGDSALYLCASSTDITYEQYFGPGTRLTVT.

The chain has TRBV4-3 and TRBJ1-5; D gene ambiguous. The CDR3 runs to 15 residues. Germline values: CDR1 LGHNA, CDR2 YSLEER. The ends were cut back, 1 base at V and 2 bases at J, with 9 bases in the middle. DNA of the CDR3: TGCGCCAGCAGCCAAGTGGTGCTGGGCAATCAGCCCCAGCATTTT. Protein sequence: CASSQVVLGNQPQHF.

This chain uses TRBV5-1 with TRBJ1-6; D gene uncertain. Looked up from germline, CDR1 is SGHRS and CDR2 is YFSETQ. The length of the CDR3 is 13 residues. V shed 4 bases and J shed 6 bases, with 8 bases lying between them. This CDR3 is CASSISGNSPLHF. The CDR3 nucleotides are TGCGCCAGCAGCATTTCCGGTAATTCACCCCTCCACTTT.

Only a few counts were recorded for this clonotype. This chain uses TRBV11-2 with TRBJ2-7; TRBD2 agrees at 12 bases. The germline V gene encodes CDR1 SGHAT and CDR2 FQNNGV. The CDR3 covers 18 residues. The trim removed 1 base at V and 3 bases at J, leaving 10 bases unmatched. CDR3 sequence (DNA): TGTGCCAGCAGCTTAGTTCCACCGGGACTAGCGGGCGGCTACGAGCAGTACTTC. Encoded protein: CASSLVPPGLAGGYEQYF.

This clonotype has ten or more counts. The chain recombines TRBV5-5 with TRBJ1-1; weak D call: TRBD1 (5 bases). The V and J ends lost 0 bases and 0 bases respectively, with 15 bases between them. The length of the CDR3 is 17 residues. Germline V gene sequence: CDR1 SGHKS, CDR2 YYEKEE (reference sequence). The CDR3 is CASSLVGSGTMNTEAFF. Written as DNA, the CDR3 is TGTGCCAGCAGCTTGGTGGGGTCGGGGACCATGAACACTGAAGCTTTCTTT. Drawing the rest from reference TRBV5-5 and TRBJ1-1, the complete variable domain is DAGVTQSPTHLIKTRGQQVTLRCSPISGHKSVSWYQQVLGQGPQFIFQYYEKEERGRGNFPDRFSARQFPNYSSELNVNALLLGDSALYLCASSLVGSGTMNTEAFFGQGTRLTVV.

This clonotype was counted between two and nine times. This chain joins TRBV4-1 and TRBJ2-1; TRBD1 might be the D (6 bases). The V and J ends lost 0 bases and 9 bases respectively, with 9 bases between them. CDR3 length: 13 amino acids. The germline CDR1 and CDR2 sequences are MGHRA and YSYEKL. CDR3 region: CASSQDGGGEQFF. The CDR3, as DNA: TGCGCCAGCAGCCAAGATGGGGGCGGTGAGCAGTTCTTC.

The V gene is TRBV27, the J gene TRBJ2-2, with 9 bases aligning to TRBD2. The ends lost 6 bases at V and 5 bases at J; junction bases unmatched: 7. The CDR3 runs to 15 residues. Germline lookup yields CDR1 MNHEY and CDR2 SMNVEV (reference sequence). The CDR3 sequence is CASRDWTSVTGELFF. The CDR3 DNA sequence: TGTGCCAGCAGGGACTGGACTAGCGTGACCGGGGAGCTGTTTTTT.